The text below deals with one T cell receptor (beta chain). This sample was included in a study of CD8+CD57+ T cells in acquired aplastic anemia. Study at large: Isolated CD4+ and CD8+ cells, once sorted, yielded DNA averaging around 2.9 ug. Healthy donors had, on average, about 10.8 million reads for their CD4+ cells.

Template material for TCR beta VDJ and CDR3 profiling consisted of genomic DNA. One entry per CDR3 protein results from TCRdb running MiXCR on the reads. The table has approximately 380,000 distinct CDR3 sequences, 65% to 80% seen once; the top ten hold 3% to 5%. The CDR3 length is 12 residues. The germline V and J ends were trimmed by 1 base and 5 bases, with 3 bases remaining between them. Per the germline V gene, CDR1 is SGDLS and CDR2 is YYNGEE. This receptor was identified in a human donor in good health, serving as a control. The sequencing input was sorted CD4+, CD8+, or CD8+CD57+ T cells (not recorded which) from PBMCs. The V call is TRBV9, the J call TRBJ2-2; D remains ambiguous. CDR3 sequence reads: CASSVRTGELFF. The CDR3 DNA is TGTGCCAGCAGCGTAAGAACCGGGGAGCTGTTTTTT.